The clone carrying this TCR beta chain appeared many times. Its antigen is currently unknown. This CDR3 has 16 residues. Germline lookup yields CDR1 MGHDK and CDR2 SYGVNS. V was clipped by 3 bases and J by 2 bases; unmatched bases: 4. The data derive from a study of T cells in Graves' hyperthyroidism and ophthalmopathy. Researchers amplified the TCR beta CDR3 regions from RNA transcripts. Using the HTBI primer set, a first-round RT-PCR was run on the TCR CDR3. MiXCR, run by TCRdb on the multiplex PCR reads, gives a single entry per CDR3 protein. In the table there are approximately 640,000 distinct CDR3 sequences, around 15% of which are singletons. Thyroid ultrasound and orbital computed tomography, with clinical symptoms and serum thyroxine and TRAb, informed diagnoses. From 9 to 10 ml of fresh peripheral blood, PBMCs were isolated. Notes on the study in general: Within blood appeared most thyroid clonotypes that had expanded above 0.001. Ophthalmopathy cases were set apart from stable hyperthyroidism by a 13 V-J model.

The sequenced material came from blood. This sequence was found in a woman aged 25 to 39 with Graves' hyperthyroidism. This rearrangement joins TRBV25-1 to TRBJ2-3; 11 nucleotides agree with TRBD2. The CDR3 here is CASSDRLAGHTDTQYF. The CDR3, as DNA: TGTGCCAGCAGTGACCGACTAGCGGGACACACAGATACGCAGTATTTT.